The 32 T cell receptor beta chains below were found in one sample sequenced in a study of CD8 T cells in ankylosing spondylitis. Using its own MiXCR run on the 5' RACE reads, TCRdb lists one record per CDR3 protein. The sample holds around 25,000 distinct CDR3 sequences, over 10% seen once. The sample was blood. The receptors here all came from a male donor with ankylosing spondylitis or in good health (not recorded which).

This clonotype was counted at least ten times. CDR3 residues: CSVLGGRENNEQFF. The CDR3, as DNA: TGCAGTGTGCTTGGCGGGAGGGAGAACAATGAGCAGTTCTTC. The chain recombines TRBV20-1 with TRBJ2-1; 9 nucleotides line up with TRBD2. The CDR3 spans 14 residues. V lost 7 bases, J lost 5 bases, and 9 bases stayed unmatched. Germline V lookup: CDR1 DFQATT, CDR2 SNEGSKA (reference sequence).

The table lists this clonotype with many counts. The genes are TRBV6-5 and TRBJ2-1; possibly TRBD1 or TRBD2 for D (6 bases each). Germline V gives CDR1 MNHEY, CDR2 SVGAGI. The CDR3 is 9 amino acids. Trimming left V 10 bases short and J 12 bases short, with 10 bases between. The CDR3 sequence is CAKGGRQFF. The CDR3 DNA follows: TGTGCCAAAGGGGGGAGGCAGTTCTTC.

This clonotype was counted between two and nine times. V and J are TRBV7-2 and TRBJ2-2, with D tentatively TRBD1 or TRBD2 (5 bases each). Germline V gives CDR1 SGHTA, CDR2 FQGNSA. The CDR3 extends over 15 amino acids. Between the trimmed V and J ends, which lost 5 bases and 1 base, there was a span of 11 bases. CDR3 region: CASSVGTVNTGELFF. DNA of the CDR3: TGTGCCAGCAGCGTTGGGACGGTGAACACCGGGGAGCTGTTTTTT.

This clonotype has at least ten counts. J is TRBJ2-1 and V is TRBV5-6; tentatively, D is TRBD2 (6 bases). CDR3 length: 15 residues. Per the germline V gene, CDR1 is SGHDT and CDR2 is YYEEEE. The V and J ends lost 3 bases and 4 bases respectively, with 14 bases between them. The CDR3 DNA reads TGTGCCAGCAGCTGGGGGGACGGGGGATACAATGAGCAGTTCTTC. Residues: CASSWGDGGYNEQFF.

V is TRBV4-3 and J is TRBJ2-2; tentative D call: TRBD1 (5 bases). From germline, CDR1 is LGHNA and CDR2 YSLEER. The ends were cut back, 1 base at V and 0 bases at J, with 15 bases in the middle. The CDR3 runs 18 residues. The CDR3 protein is CASSQVGARHTNTGELFF. CDR3 DNA: TGCGCCAGCAGCCAAGTTGGGGCCCGACACACGAACACCGGGGAGCTGTTTTTT.

This clonotype was found many times. This chain connects TRBV6-5 to TRBJ2-5; tentatively, D is TRBD1 (6 bases). From germline, CDR1 is MNHEY and CDR2 SVGAGI. The CDR3 has 13 residues. Trimming removed 5 bases from V and 5 bases from J, with 12 bases in between. For the CDR3, the DNA is TGTGCCAGCAGTCGGACAGCCGGGGAGACCCAGTACTTC. This sequence encodes CASSRTAGETQYF.

The count of this clonotype is one. This sequence joins TRBV28 and TRBJ2-7; possible D gene TRBD2, 5 bases. Germline assignment: CDR1 MDHEN and CDR2 SYDVKM. V lost 5 bases and J 6 bases, leaving 14 bases between the germline ends. This CDR3 has 13 amino acids. The CDR3 nucleotides read TGTGCCAGCAGTCGACCGAGAGGGCTCGAGCAGTACTTC. Amino acids: CASSRPRGLEQYF. Filled out from reference TRBV28 and TRBJ2-7, the complete variable domain reads DVKVTQSSRYLVKRTGEKVFLECVQDMDHENMFWYRQDPGLGLRLIYFSYDVKMKEKGDIPEGYSVSREKKERFSLILESASTNQTSMYLCASSRPRGLEQYFGPGTRLTVT.

This clonotype was detected a few times. The gene calls are TRBV29-1 and TRBJ1-1; TRBD1 aligns across 8 bases. With 7 bases clipped from V and 1 base from J, the junction kept 11 bases outside the gene matches. The CDR3 has 15 residues. CDR1 is SQVTM and CDR2 is ANQGSEA in the germline V gene. The CDR3 region is CSAVSGQGTNTEAFF. The CDR3 DNA sequence: TGCAGCGCCGTATCCGGACAGGGTACGAACACTGAAGCTTTCTTT.

This clonotype was counted many times. The V gene is TRBV7-2, the J gene TRBJ1-6, with D tentatively TRBD1 (6 bases). This CDR3 region has 13 residues. V was cut by 6 bases and J by 7 bases, with 10 bases left in between. CDR1 and CDR2 (germline): SGHTA, FQGNSA. The CDR3 DNA follows: TGTGCCAGCAGGCGGGACAACAATTCACCCCTCCACTTT. It specifies CASRRDNNSPLHF.

The chain employs TRBV5-1 and TRBJ2-2, with 8 bases matching TRBD2. Germline values: CDR1 SGHRS, CDR2 YFSETQ. The CDR3 loop spans 17 amino acids. The V gene end was trimmed by 4 bases and the J gene end by 6 bases; junction bases not matched to a gene: 14. The CDR3 sequence: CASSTEPGRASAGELFF. The CDR3 DNA follows: TGCGCCAGCAGCACCGAACCCGGGAGGGCCAGCGCCGGGGAGCTGTTTTTT. Variable domain in full (rest from reference TRBV5-1 and TRBJ2-2): KAGVTQTPRYLIKTRGQQVTLSCSPISGHRSVSWYQQTPGQGLQFLFEYFSETQRNKGNFPGRFSGRQFSNSRSEMNVSTLELGDSALYLCASSTEPGRASAGELFFGEGSRLTVL.

This clonotype was counted only a few times. J is TRBJ1-1 and V is TRBV7-3; D unresolved. Germline CDR1 is SGHTA and CDR2 is FQGTGA. Trimming left V 1 base short and J 1 base short, with 4 bases between. The CDR3 is 13 residues long. In DNA form, the CDR3 reads TGTGCCAGCAGCTTAAACAGGAACACTGAAGCTTTCTTT. It is translated as CASSLNRNTEAFF.

In its sample, this clonotype was seen many times. The chain links TRBV5-1 to TRBJ2-2; perhaps TRBD1 as D (6 bases). The CDR3 has 14 residues. Per germline, CDR1 SGHRS and CDR2 YFSETQ. V dropped 4 bases and J dropped 1 base, with 8 bases sitting between them. Here the CDR3 reads CASSQGQNTGELFF. For the CDR3, the DNA is TGCGCCAGCAGCCAGGGACAGAACACCGGGGAGCTGTTTTTT.

This clonotype was picked up a small number of times. J is TRBJ2-2 and V is TRBV12-3 or TRBV12-4; D uncertain. This CDR3 region has 14 residues. V was shortened by 7 bases and J by 4 bases, with 13 bases between the two germline ends. The CDR3 nucleotides are TGTGCCAGCAAAAGGGCTTGGGGCACCGGGGAGCTGTTTTTT. Translated: CASKRAWGTGELFF.

There are many counts of this clonotype. The rearrangement links TRBV19 to TRBJ1-5; 7 bases are shared with TRBD1. V lost 6 bases to trimming and J lost 2 bases; unmatched junction nucleotides: 10. Germline-derived CDR1 and CDR2 are LNHDA and SQIVND (reference sequence). The CDR3 length is 16 residues. CDR3: CASRPNQGEGNQPQHF. The CDR3 nucleotides read TGTGCCAGTAGACCAAACCAGGGGGAAGGCAATCAGCCCCAGCATTTT.

CDR3 loop: CASSSSLGRGTDTQYF. For the CDR3, the DNA is TGTGCCAGTAGCAGCTCGCTTGGAAGGGGGACAGATACGCAGTATTTT. This sequence joins TRBV9 and TRBJ2-3; a weak D match, TRBD1 (6 bases). V was trimmed by 8 bases and J by 3 bases, leaving 22 bases between them. Germline CDR1 reads SGDLS; CDR2 reads YYNGEE. There are 16 residues in the CDR3.

V gene TRBV4-3 combines with J gene TRBJ2-1, with 7 bases aligning to TRBD2. The CDR3 covers 11 residues. Germline CDR1 reads LGHNA; CDR2 reads YSLEER. J gave up 9 bases and V 4 bases, and 0 bases lay outside the gene matches. CDR3 in amino acids: CASSRGGEQFF. The CDR3 nucleotides are TGCGCCAGCAGCCGGGGGGGTGAGCAGTTCTTC.

In its sample, this clonotype was seen many times. This chain uses TRBV28 with TRBJ1-6; 7 positions match TRBD1. J lost 7 bases, V lost 7 bases, and 16 bases had no gene match. The CDR3 has 17 amino acids. Per germline, CDR1 MDHEN and CDR2 SYDVKM. CDR3 region: CASTPSRQGRGNSPLHF. The DNA for the CDR3 is TGTGCCAGCACCCCCAGCCGACAGGGCCGGGGCAATTCACCCCTCCACTTT.

The chain uses TRBV5-1 and TRBJ2-1; perhaps TRBD1 as D (5 bases). Between the trimmed V and J ends, which lost 2 bases and 9 bases, there was a span of 12 bases. The germline gives CDR1 SGHRS, CDR2 YFSETQ. CDR3 length: 13 residues. The CDR3: CASSLGEHPEQFF. CDR3 DNA: TGCGCCAGCAGCTTAGGGGAACACCCTGAGCAGTTCTTC.

This clonotype occurred a few times. This sequence joins TRBV20-1 and TRBJ1-5; tentatively, D is TRBD1 (6 bases). The CDR3 consists of 14 residues. V dropped 7 bases and J dropped 1 base, with 14 bases sitting between them. From germline, CDR1 is DFQATT and CDR2 SNEGSKA (reference sequence). The CDR3 here is CSGRKQGSNQPQHF. CDR3 coding DNA: TGCAGTGGAAGAAAACAGGGAAGCAATCAGCCCCAGCATTTT.

This chain connects TRBV5-1 to TRBJ2-4; 10 nucleotides align to TRBD1. CDR3 length equals 14 residues. The ends lost 3 bases at V and 7 bases at J; junction bases unmatched: 4. Per the germline V gene, CDR1 is SGHRS and CDR2 is YFSETQ. The DNA of the CDR3 is TGCGCCAGCAGCTCGGGACAGGGGATGAACATTCAGTACTTC. It yields the protein CASSSGQGMNIQYF.

In this sample, this clonotype turned up many times. The chain is built from TRBV20-1 and TRBJ2-1, with 8 positions matching TRBD2. This CDR3 comprises 13 residues. Germline V CDR1 and CDR2: DFQATT, SNEGSKA (reference sequence). V shed 2 bases and J 8 bases; nucleotides not matched to a gene: 5. The CDR3 DNA follows: TGCAGTGCTAGACTAGCGGGCGACTATGAGCAGTTCTTC. It is translated as CSARLAGDYEQFF.

V usage is TRBV29-1 and J usage is TRBJ2-3; 7 nucleotides line up with TRBD2. Germline-derived CDR1 and CDR2 are SQVTM and ANQGSEA. The trim removed 1 base at V and 2 bases at J, leaving 9 bases unmatched. The length of the CDR3 is 16 residues. This CDR3 reads CSVEAPEREATDTQYF. The CDR3 region has the DNA TGCAGCGTTGAAGCCCCCGAACGGGAGGCCACAGATACGCAGTATTTT.

This clonotype was seen more than once but under ten times. This sequence joins TRBV7-2 and TRBJ1-2; a possible D gene is TRBD1 (5 bases). Trimming took 5 bases from V and 4 from J, leaving 20 bases between them. This CDR3 has 16 residues. CDR1 SGHTA and CDR2 FQGNSA come from the germline V gene. CDR3 sequence reads: CASSPRTQFRGYGYTF. The CDR3 nucleotides read TGTGCCAGCAGCCCCCGGACACAGTTCCGGGGCTATGGCTACACCTTC.

The genes are TRBV12-3 or TRBV12-4 and TRBJ1-1, with 7 nucleotides matching TRBD1. The length of the CDR3 is 15 residues. After removal of 6 bases from V and 1 base from J, the junction contained 8 bases not matched to a gene. Written as DNA, the CDR3 is TGTGCCAGCAGACTAACAGGGGCCGCGAACACTGAAGCTTTCTTT. Its protein is CASRLTGAANTEAFF.

This clonotype was counted many times. The chain employs TRBV29-1 and TRBJ1-1; the D gene is possibly TRBD1 (6 bases). The CDR3 runs 15 residues. V lost 8 bases to trimming and J lost 3 bases, with 22 bases between them. Germline assignment: CDR1 SQVTM and CDR2 ANQGSEA. CDR3 loop: CSSRGGQAGDTEAFF. The CDR3 DNA reads as TGCAGCTCCCGGGGGGGCCAAGCGGGCGACACTGAAGCTTTCTTT.

The chain recombines TRBV2 with TRBJ2-7; D gene uncertain. V dropped 4 bases and J dropped 3 bases, with 13 bases sitting between them. Germline V gene lookup returns CDR1 SNHLY and CDR2 FYNNEI. The CDR3 has 14 amino acids. CDR3 region: CASSVSVALYEQYF. In nucleotides, the CDR3 is TGTGCCAGCAGTGTGTCAGTGGCCCTCTACGAGCAGTACTTC.

This clonotype was counted only a few times. This chain links TRBV5-1 with TRBJ2-7; D gene ambiguous. The ends were cut back, 2 bases at V and 2 bases at J, with 11 bases in the middle. The CDR3 is 14 residues long. CDR1 is SGHRS and CDR2 is YFSETQ in the germline V gene. CDR3 DNA: TGCGCCAGCAGCTTCGGAAACAACGCCTACGAGCAGTACTTC. This sequence encodes CASSFGNNAYEQYF. Combining the CDR3 with reference TRBV5-1 and TRBJ2-7 gives the whole variable domain KAGVTQTPRYLIKTRGQQVTLSCSPISGHRSVSWYQQTPGQGLQFLFEYFSETQRNKGNFPGRFSGRQFSNSRSEMNVSTLELGDSALYLCASSFGNNAYEQYFGPGTRLTVT.

This clonotype was picked up many times. This chain links TRBV4-3 with TRBJ2-3; D ambiguous. The CDR3 spans 13 residues. Trimming shortened V by 0 bases and J by 5 bases, and 6 bases separated the two germline ends. Germline-derived CDR1 and CDR2 are LGHNA and YSLEER. CDR3 DNA sequence: TGCGCCAGCAGCCAAGATTTCGGAGATACGCAGTATTTT. Its translation is CASSQDFGDTQYF.

This clonotype was observed a handful of times. V usage is TRBV12-3 or TRBV12-4 and J usage is TRBJ2-1, with TRBD2 matching over 15 bases. Losses at the gene ends were 5 bases for V and 4 bases for J; bases not matched to a gene: 0. The CDR3 has 15 residues. This chain's CDR3 is CASSGLAGGYNEQFF. For the CDR3, the DNA is TGTGCCAGCAGTGGACTAGCGGGAGGGTACAATGAGCAGTTCTTC.

This clonotype was counted many times. V usage is TRBV20-1 and J usage is TRBJ2-2; D is possibly TRBD1 or TRBD2 (6 bases each). Trimming took 0 bases from V and 5 from J, leaving 16 bases between them. The CDR3 covers 16 residues. The germline CDR1 and CDR2 sequences are DFQATT and SNEGSKA (reference sequence). The CDR3 DNA reads as TGCAGTGCTAGAGATGAGGGGGGCGCGTTGACCGGGGAGCTGTTTTTT. Its protein product is CSARDEGGALTGELFF.

The chain combines TRBV12-5 with TRBJ2-3, with D possibly being TRBD1 (6 bases). Deletions cut 3 bases from V and 4 bases from J, with 14 bases between. CDR1 is LGHNT and CDR2 is FRNRAP in the germline V gene. This CDR3 spans 15 amino acids. The CDR3 sequence: CASGLQQGFADTQYF. In DNA, the CDR3 is TGTGCTAGTGGTTTACAACAGGGATTTGCAGATACGCAGTATTTT.

Here the CDR3 DNA reads TGTGCCAGCAGCCGAAACGGGCTCGGAGAGACCCAGTACTTC. Its translation: CASSRNGLGETQYF. The chain has TRBV27 and TRBJ2-5; D remains ambiguous. CDR3 length: 14 residues. CDR1 and CDR2 (germline): MNHEY, SMNVEV (reference sequence). Trimming left V 6 bases short and J 4 bases short, with 15 bases between.